This T cell receptor beta chain originates from a study of T cell responses to AZD1222 COVID-19 vaccine. Points from the study as a whole: It should be noted that donors were predominantly white British and more often female, and clonal diversity was possibly underestimated.

Only in-frame clones appear in the TCRdb table, and some are missing; sequencing was by immunoSEQ multiplex PCR. The table includes around 120,000 clones, 88% detected once. CDR1 and CDR2 (germline): SGHAT, FQNNGV. The CDR3 contains 12 residues. V lost 6 bases, J lost 7 bases, and 13 bases lay in between. A note on this clone: Its specificity is unknown.

The source is an adult in good health. This rearrangement joins TRBV11-2 to TRBJ2-7; D possibly corresponds to TRBD2 (5 bases). The material sequenced was peripheral blood, taken on day 0 of MenACWY control vaccination. DNA of the CDR3: TGTGCCAGCAGTCCTGATCGAGGGGAGCAGTACTTC. Amino acid sequence: CASSPDRGEQYF.